Presented here are 21 T cell receptor beta chains from one specimen sequenced in a study of cytomegalovirus exposure and HLA in healthy donors. Sequencing used immunoSEQ multiplex PCR; TCRdb keeps in-frame clones, though not all of them. The repertoire holds 80,000 to 90,000 clones, with around 96% as singletons. The sample comprised PBMCs. Source of these receptors: a man younger than 35 in good health and CMV-seronegative.

This chain uses TRBV28 with TRBJ2-3; 9 bases agree with TRBD1. V was clipped by 7 bases and J by 3 bases; unmatched bases: 2. Germline values: CDR1 MDHEN, CDR2 SYDVKM. There are 13 residues in the CDR3. The CDR3 region is CASTDRGTDTQYF. The CDR3 region has the DNA TGTGCCAGCACGGACAGGGGAACAGATACGCAGTATTTT. The whole variable domain, remainder taken from reference TRBV28 and TRBJ2-3, is DVKVTQSSRYLVKRTGEKVFLECVQDMDHENMFWYRQDPGLGLRLIYFSYDVKMKEKGDIPEGYSVSREKKERFSLILESASTNQTSMYLCASTDRGTDTQYFGPGTRLTVL.

The rearrangement uses TRBV6-4 and TRBJ2-2; D possibly corresponds to TRBD2 (6 bases). Germline CDR1 reads MRHNA; CDR2 reads SNTAGT. Trimming cost V 0 bases and J 0 bases, with 11 bases left between them. This CDR3 has 17 amino acids. CDR3 coding DNA: TGTGCCAGCAGTGACTCGATAGGGAGGCCGAACACCGGGGAGCTGTTTTTT. Encoded protein: CASSDSIGRPNTGELFF.

V gene TRBV4-1 combines with J gene TRBJ2-4, with D possibly matching TRBD2 (5 bases). The V and J ends lost 2 bases and 3 bases respectively, with 20 bases between them. The CDR3 length is 18 residues. In germline, CDR1 is MGHRA, CDR2 YSYEKL. The CDR3: CASSQPTLGGMGKNIQYF. CDR3 in DNA: TGCGCCAGCAGCCAACCCACCCTAGGAGGAATGGGCAAAAACATTCAGTACTTC.

V is TRBV7-2 and J is TRBJ2-7; TRBD2 agrees at 8 bases. V was clipped by 5 bases and J by 0 bases; unmatched bases: 6. The length of the CDR3 is 15 residues. The germline CDR1 and CDR2 sequences are SGHTA and FQGNSA. The CDR3 DNA sequence: TGTGCCAGCAGCCATAATAGCGGGGCCTCCTACGAGCAGTACGTC. Translating it yields CASSHNSGASYEQYV.

This clone has a handful of counts. The J gene is TRBJ1-1, the V gene TRBV5-4; D might be TRBD1 (6 bases). CDR3 size: 14 residues. The germline V gene has CDR1 SGHNT and CDR2 YYREEE (reference sequence). With 0 bases removed from V and 1 base from J, the gap between germline ends came to 7 bases. In DNA form, the CDR3 reads TGTGCCAGCAGCTTGGCGACAGGGAACACTGAAGCTTTCTTT. Protein product: CASSLATGNTEAFF.

The chain uses TRBV9 and TRBJ2-3, with D possibly being TRBD2 (5 bases). The CDR3 extends over 15 amino acids. Germline CDR1 SGDLS, CDR2 YYNGEE. The germline V and J ends were trimmed by 2 bases and 0 bases, with 10 bases remaining between them. The chain's CDR3 is CASSVLSGSTDTQYF. CDR3 DNA: TGTGCCAGCAGCGTCCTAAGCGGAAGCACAGATACGCAGTATTTT.

The V gene is TRBV5-1, the J gene TRBJ2-1; D possibly corresponds to TRBD2 (5 bases). The length of the CDR3 is 12 residues. Germline assignment: CDR1 SGHRS and CDR2 YFSETQ. Between the trimmed V and J ends, which lost 3 bases and 11 bases, there was a span of 12 bases. CDR3 in amino acids: CASSSTAGQQFF. The CDR3, as DNA: TGCGCCAGCAGCTCTACCGCGGGCCAGCAGTTCTTC.

The count of this clone is one. The chain joins TRBV29-1 to TRBJ1-2, with TRBD1 matching over 12 bases. CDR1 SQVTM and CDR2 ANQGSEA come from the germline V gene. The CDR3 loop spans 14 amino acids. After removal of 3 bases from V and 8 bases from J, the junction contained 7 bases not matched to a gene. The CDR3 nucleotides are TGCAGCGTTGAGGGGGGACAGGGGGCTAAAGGCTACACCTTC. It translates to CSVEGGQGAKGYTF.

The chain recombines TRBV19 with TRBJ2-2; 7 positions match TRBD1. This CDR3 comprises 14 residues. V gave up 6 bases and J gave up 0 bases; unmatched junction bases: 1. Per the germline V gene, CDR1 is LNHDA and CDR2 is SQIVND (reference sequence). The CDR3 region has the DNA TGTGCCAGTAGGACAGGGACGAACACCGGGGAGCTGTTTTTT. It translates to CASRTGTNTGELFF.

This chain joins TRBV9 and TRBJ2-5, with 8 positions matching TRBD1. V shed 3 bases, J shed 5 bases, and the junction held 6 bases outside the gene matches. The CDR3 has 14 residues. CDR1 is SGDLS and CDR2 is YYNGEE in the germline V gene. The CDR3 DNA sequence: TGTGCCAGCAGCGAGACAGGGGACCCGGAGACCCAGTACTTC. It specifies CASSETGDPETQYF.

The chain employs TRBV10-3 and TRBJ2-1; D is undetermined. V was pared by 0 bases and J by 5 bases, with 5 bases between. CDR1 ENHRY and CDR2 SYGVKD come from the germline V gene. The CDR3 is 13 residues long. CDR3 loop: CAISESSDNEQFF. The CDR3 coding sequence is TGTGCCATCAGTGAGTCATCGGACAATGAGCAGTTCTTC.

This chain links TRBV5-1 with TRBJ1-2; tentative D call: TRBD1 (6 bases). This CDR3 spans 14 amino acids. Germline V lookup: CDR1 SGHRS, CDR2 YFSETQ. V lost 2 bases, J lost 0 bases, and 8 bases lay in between. CDR3 sequence reads: CASSLGTSNYGYTF. In nucleotides, the CDR3 is TGCGCCAGCAGCTTAGGGACATCTAACTATGGCTACACCTTC.

This clone was seen a single time. CDR3 amino acids: CASSLWTSGHNEQFF. DNA of the CDR3: TGTGCCAGCAGTTTATGGACTAGCGGGCACAATGAGCAGTTCTTC. V gene TRBV27 combines with J gene TRBJ2-1; 11 bases match TRBD2. V lost 1 base to trimming and J lost 5 bases; unmatched junction nucleotides: 1. CDR1 MNHEY and CDR2 SMNVEV come from the germline V gene (reference sequence). This CDR3 region has 15 residues.

This rearrangement joins TRBV19 to TRBJ1-1, with 9 bases lining up with TRBD1. V shed 1 base and J 6 bases; nucleotides not matched to a gene: 15. The germline V gene has CDR1 LNHDA and CDR2 SQIVND (reference sequence). The CDR3 totals 18 residues. CDR3 region: CASSIGAGTGMWAAEAFF. The CDR3 region has the DNA TGTGCCAGTAGTATAGGCGCGGGGACAGGGATGTGGGCCGCTGAAGCTTTCTTT.

This chain uses TRBV19 with TRBJ1-4; 7 positions match TRBD1. V was pared by 6 bases and J by 5 bases, with 15 bases of the junction left unmatched. Per the germline V gene, CDR1 is LNHDA and CDR2 is SQIVND (reference sequence). The CDR3 is 17 residues long. For the CDR3, the DNA is TGTGCCAGTAGCCGAAACGGGGGCAGGGGGGTGAATGAAAAACTGTTTTTT. Encoded protein: CASSRNGGRGVNEKLFF.

This chain joins TRBV5-1 and TRBJ1-1; 9 bases fit TRBD1. The CDR3 loop spans 16 amino acids. With 0 bases clipped from V and 2 bases from J, the junction kept 5 bases outside the gene matches. CDR1 is SGHRS and CDR2 is YFSETQ in the germline V gene. The CDR3 DNA reads as TGCGCCAGCAGCTTGGGGAATACAGGGGGCAACACTGAAGCTTTCTTT. Encoded protein: CASSLGNTGGNTEAFF.

V gene TRBV4-1 combines with J gene TRBJ2-1; 10 bases are shared with TRBD1. This CDR3 contains 14 residues. Per germline, CDR1 MGHRA and CDR2 YSYEKL. The V and J ends lost 0 bases and 9 bases, in that order; junction bases with no gene match: 2. The DNA of the CDR3 is TGCGCCAGCAGCCAAGAGACAGGGGGCGGTGAGCAGTTCTTC. Its translation: CASSQETGGGEQFF.

The chain couples TRBV6-5 to TRBJ1-4, with 7 bases aligning to TRBD1. Germline lookup yields CDR1 MNHEY and CDR2 SVGAGI. This CDR3 spans 15 amino acids. Trimming at V came to 5 bases and at J to 4 bases, leaving 7 bases not matched to a gene. The CDR3 sequence is CASSPGQEFNEKLFF. In nucleotides, the CDR3 is TGTGCCAGCAGTCCAGGACAGGAGTTTAATGAAAAACTGTTTTTT.

The count of this clone is one. V usage is TRBV30 and J usage is TRBJ2-3; no firm D call. V lost 4 bases to trimming and J lost 4 bases, with 9 bases between them. The CDR3 is 12 residues long. CDR1 and CDR2 (germline): GTSNPN, SVGIG (reference sequence). The CDR3 here is CAWIRNADTQYF. CDR3 DNA sequence: TGTGCCTGGATTAGAAATGCAGATACGCAGTATTTT.

The chain recombines TRBV9 with TRBJ2-5, with 11 nucleotides matching TRBD1. Germline loops: CDR1 SGDLS, CDR2 YYNGEE. The CDR3 is 15 residues long. J lost 3 bases, V lost 1 base, and 2 bases had no gene match. CDR3 DNA sequence: TGTGCCAGCAGCGTAAGGGACAGGGGGGAAGAGACCCAGTACTTC. This gives the protein CASSVRDRGEETQYF.

The gene calls are TRBV2 and TRBJ2-7; the match to TRBD2 covers 16 bases. CDR3 length: 16 amino acids. Germline trimming cut 4 bases from V and 12 bases from J; bases unmatched to any gene: 12. Per germline, CDR1 SNHLY and CDR2 FYNNEI. CDR3 bases: TGTGCCAGCAGTGCCCGGGCCGGGACTAGCGGGAGGGGTCTGTACTTC. As protein: CASSARAGTSGRGLYF. Looking up the rest from reference TRBV2 and TRBJ2-7 gives the full variable domain: EPEVTQTPSHQVTQMGQEVILRCVPISNHLYFYWYRQILGQKVEFLVSFYNNEISEKSEIFDDQFSVERPDGSNFTLKIRSTKLEDSAMYFCASSARAGTSGRGLYFGPGTRLTVT.